This T cell receptor beta chain was retrieved from a study of T cell repertoires in cytomegalovirus infection. Study summary: Both CMV infection and a matching HLA type were indicated by public TCR beta signatures. Findings and caveats of the study: CMV-specific TCR beta clonotypes restricted by HLA-C dominated the ex vivo response. Carriers of CMV plus the relevant HLA were identified by cumulative public TCR beta family frequency.

From germline, CDR1 is LNHDA and CDR2 SQIVND (reference sequence). The CDR3 contains 13 residues. After removal of 6 bases from V and 3 bases from J, the junction contained 5 bases not matched to a gene. On this clonotype itself: The antigen remains undetermined.

TCRdb ran MiXCR on the reads and lists one entry per CDR3 protein. The sample has about 190,000 distinct CDR3 sequences, about a tenth seen once. Input material: PBMCs. The chain employs TRBV19 and TRBJ2-7; 7 bases align to TRBD2. The receptor was derived from a human donor in good health (CMV status not recorded). Some clones in this sample may be carry-over from other donors' samples. CDR3 DNA: TGTGCCAGTAGCCGAAGCGGGAACTACGAGCAGTACTTC. Translation gives CASSRSGNYEQYF.